The clone carrying this T cell receptor (beta chain) occurred many times. Indicated time point: pre-sensitization, week 0. Treatment indicated: therapeutic diphenylcyclopropenone sensitization with weekly scalp DPC. The data derive from a study of human T cells and chemical hapten exposure. Each CDR3 protein is one row after TCRdb ran MiXCR on the RACE reads. The profile covers over 300,000 distinct CDR3 sequences, with 5.1% appearing a single time and roughly 2.6% taken by the ten largest. This sequence was found in a woman in her forties or fifties with alopecia areata. Some clones in this sample may be carry-over from other donors' samples. The sequenced sample was whole blood, obtained in connection with sensitization to the hapten diphenylcyclopropenone (DPC).

This chain's CDR3 is CASSPARQGAAGELFF. For the CDR3, the DNA is TGTGCCAGCAGTCCGGCGCGCCAGGGGGCGGCCGGGGAGCTGTTTTTT. This chain links TRBV12-3 or TRBV12-4 with TRBJ2-2, with 8 bases aligning to TRBD1. V gave up 5 bases and J gave up 6 bases; unmatched junction bases: 11. CDR3 length equals 16 residues.